This entry lists 16 T cell receptor beta chains sequenced from one sample in a study of blood T cells in healthy people across ages (dated by TCRdb to between 2014 and 2017). Libraries came from 5' RACE. The listed sequencing device is Illumina HiSeq 2500. A second PCR of roughly 6 to 11 cycles was run with a J-beta primer mix and a sample-barcoded 5' primer. Clones were called with MiXCR by TCRdb after fastp trimmed the public reads at Q25, and only in-frame beta chains were retained. Each CDR3 protein gets just one entry, which takes the most common genes and DNA from the rows behind it. This sample lists 1.5 million or so distinct CDR3 sequences; around 39% were detected once. 7.9% of the sample is in the top ten clones. Sequencing used blood. The receptors stem from a young woman in good health.

This sequence joins TRBV29-1 and TRBJ2-3, with TRBD1 matching 10 bases. This CDR3 has 15 amino acids. Germline V lookup: CDR1 SQVTM, CDR2 ANQGSEA. Trimming took 8 bases from V and 1 from J; bases not matched to a gene: 9. CDR3: CSFTGGTGGTDTQYF. The CDR3 bases are TGCAGCTTCACAGGGGGGACAGGGGGCACAGATACGCAGTATTTT.

The chain has TRBV20-1 and TRBJ2-1; D perhaps matches TRBD2 (5 bases). Germline V CDR1 and CDR2: DFQATT, SNEGSKA (reference sequence). CDR3 length: 16 residues. V lost 2 bases, J lost 0 bases, and 14 bases lay in between. This chain's CDR3 is CSARLLGVSSYNEQFF. CDR3 nucleotides: TGCAGTGCTAGACTTCTCGGGGTGAGCTCCTACAATGAGCAGTTCTTC.

CDR3 protein: CSARGDMNNSPLHF. The CDR3 coding sequence is TGCAGTGCTAGAGGGGACATGAATAATTCACCCCTCCACTTT. The rearrangement uses TRBV20-1 and TRBJ1-6, with a possible D match to TRBD1 (6 bases). V was cut by 1 base and J by 5 bases, with 9 bases left in between. Germline CDR1 and CDR2: DFQATT and SNEGSKA (reference sequence). This CDR3 is built from 14 residues.

This clonotype was observed a handful of times. The chain is built from TRBV10-3 and TRBJ1-2; D call uncertain. The germline V gene has CDR1 ENHRY and CDR2 SYGVKD. The CDR3 length is 15 residues. The V end lost 1 base, the J end lost 3 bases, and 12 bases lay between the germline ends. The CDR3 protein is CAISEFRLKDYGYTF. The CDR3 DNA sequence: TGTGCCATCAGTGAGTTCAGGCTGAAGGACTATGGCTACACCTTC.

This clonotype was recorded a few times. The chain carries TRBV2 and TRBJ1-2; TRBD1 agrees at 8 bases. Germline V gene data show CDR1 as SNHLY and CDR2 as FYNNEI. There are 10 residues in the CDR3. V shed 9 bases and J 8 bases; nucleotides not matched to a gene: 2. CDR3 residues: CARGQEGYTF. The CDR3 DNA reads TGTGCCAGGGGACAGGAGGGCTACACCTTC.

V gene TRBV20-1 combines with J gene TRBJ2-7; 7 bases line up with TRBD1. The CDR3 is 13 residues long. From germline, CDR1 is DFQATT and CDR2 SNEGSKA (reference sequence). The trim removed 3 bases at V and 3 bases at J, leaving 5 bases unmatched. The CDR3 loop is CSASGTDDYEQYF. The CDR3, as DNA: TGCAGTGCTAGTGGGACAGACGACTACGAGCAGTACTTC.

This clonotype was seen only a few times. The V and J genes are TRBV27 and TRBJ2-7; no clear D. This CDR3 is 13 amino acids long. Germline CDR1 is MNHEY and CDR2 is SMNVEV (reference sequence). V lost 6 bases and J 0 bases, leaving 9 bases between the germline ends. This CDR3 reads CASSKSYSYEQYF. The CDR3 DNA sequence: TGTGCCAGCAGCAAATCCTACTCCTACGAGCAGTACTTC.

This chain connects TRBV9 to TRBJ2-1; 8 positions match TRBD1. The J segment lost 7 bases and the V segment lost 0 bases, leaving 6 bases of the junction unmatched. CDR3 size: 15 residues. The germline gives CDR1 SGDLS, CDR2 YYNGEE. The CDR3 sequence is CASSVAQGVGNEQFF. The CDR3 DNA sequence: TGTGCCAGCAGCGTAGCACAGGGGGTTGGAAATGAGCAGTTCTTC.

This clonotype was seen a few times. The V gene is TRBV5-1, the J gene TRBJ1-1, with D unclear. V lost 0 bases to trimming and J lost 4 bases, with 10 bases between them. The CDR3 is 14 amino acids. Germline CDR1 SGHRS, CDR2 YFSETQ. CDR3 DNA sequence: TGCGCCAGCAGCTTGGAGGGCGGGTCCACTGAAGCTTTCTTT. The encoded protein is CASSLEGGSTEAFF. Full variable domain (remainder filled in from reference TRBV5-1 and TRBJ1-1): KAGVTQTPRYLIKTRGQQVTLSCSPISGHRSVSWYQQTPGQGLQFLFEYFSETQRNKGNFPGRFSGRQFSNSRSEMNVSTLELGDSALYLCASSLEGGSTEAFFGQGTRLTVV.

The chain links TRBV20-1 to TRBJ2-4; D gene uncertain. The V and J ends lost 6 bases and 0 bases respectively, with 9 bases between them. Germline values: CDR1 DFQATT, CDR2 SNEGSKA (reference sequence). CDR3 length: 13 residues. The CDR3 nucleotides read TGCAGTGCGGGTGAACTAGCCAAAAACATTCAGTACTTC. Translated, it gives CSAGELAKNIQYF.

There are a few counts of this clonotype. The chain joins TRBV4-1 to TRBJ2-4; TRBD2 agrees at 12 bases. The length of the CDR3 is 20 residues. The junction had 9 bases not matched to a gene; V was cut back by 0 bases and J by 0 bases. Germline V gene data show CDR1 as MGHRA and CDR2 as YSYEKL. The CDR3 sequence is CASSQDRASGRGKAKNIQYF. CDR3 coding DNA: TGCGCCAGCAGCCAAGATCGCGCTAGCGGGAGGGGGAAAGCCAAAAACATTCAGTACTTC.

The chain uses TRBV20-1 and TRBJ2-5; 8 nucleotides match TRBD2. The tail of the sequence fits TRBJ2-7 better, so the J call may be wrong. The CDR3 spans 16 residues. CDR1 and CDR2 (germline): DFQATT, SNEGSKA (reference sequence). This CDR3 reads CSARGSGSGGTYEQYF. As DNA, the CDR3 is TGCAGTGCTAGAGGCAGCGGCAGCGGGGGAACCTACGAGCAGTACTTC.

This clonotype was seen only a few times. V is TRBV27 and J is TRBJ1-5; 7 nucleotides match TRBD1. Germline V gene data show CDR1 as MNHEY and CDR2 as SMNVEV (reference sequence). CDR3 length equals 15 residues. V trimming: 5 bases; J trimming: 2 bases; junction bases outside the gene matches: 6. The CDR3 DNA is TGTGCCAGCAGTCAGGGGGGAATGGGCAATCAGCCCCAGCATTTT. Translation gives CASSQGGMGNQPQHF.

The rearrangement links TRBV20-1 to TRBJ2-3, with TRBD2 as a possible D gene (6 bases). V dropped 0 bases and J dropped 6 bases, with 16 bases sitting between them. Germline assignment: CDR1 DFQATT and CDR2 SNEGSKA (reference sequence). This CDR3 comprises 15 residues. The CDR3 region has the DNA TGCAGTGCTAGAGATGCGGGGCCTAAAGGGGATACGCAGTATTTT. Translation: CSARDAGPKGDTQYF.

A word on this clonotype: Without the conserved terminal phenylalanine or tryptophan, this CDR3 likely stems from a read error. This chain links TRBV12-3 or TRBV12-4 with TRBJ2-3, with D perhaps TRBD1 or TRBD2 (6 bases each). CDR3 length: 15 residues. V dropped 0 bases and J dropped 6 bases, with 13 bases sitting between them. The CDR3 loop reads CASSLAGGNVDTQYC. The CDR3 coding sequence is TGTGCCAGCAGTTTAGCGGGGGGCAACGTGGATACGCAGTATTGT.

With respect to this clonotype: Being one base from a much bigger clone, this may be a read error. J is TRBJ2-7 and V is TRBV20-1; weak D call: TRBD1 (6 bases). The germline V and J ends were trimmed by 5 bases and 7 bases, with 30 bases remaining between them. Germline CDR1 DFQATT, CDR2 SNEGSKA (reference sequence). The CDR3 has 17 amino acids. The CDR3, as DNA: TGCAGTGCTGAGAGGTGGATCCCAGGGGCCTCGCCAAATGAGCAGTACTTC. Its protein product is CSAERWIPGASPNEQYF.